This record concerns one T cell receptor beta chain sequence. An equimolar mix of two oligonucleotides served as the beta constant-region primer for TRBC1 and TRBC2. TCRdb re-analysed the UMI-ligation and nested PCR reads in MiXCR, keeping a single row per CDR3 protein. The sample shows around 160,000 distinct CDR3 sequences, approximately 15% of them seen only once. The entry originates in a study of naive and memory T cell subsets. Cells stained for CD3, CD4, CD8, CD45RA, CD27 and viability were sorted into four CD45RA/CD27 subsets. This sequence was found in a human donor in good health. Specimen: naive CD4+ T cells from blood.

The CDR3 DNA sequence: TGCAGTGCCCCCAGTGGACAGGGGGCCTACACCTTC. As protein: CSAPSGQGAYTF. The genes are TRBV20-1 and TRBJ1-2; 11 positions match TRBD1. CDR3 size: 12 residues. After removal of 6 bases from V and 10 bases from J, the junction contained 7 bases not matched to a gene. Germline V lookup: CDR1 DFQATT, CDR2 SNEGSKA (reference sequence).